Shown below are 6 T cell receptor beta chains from a single sample sequenced in a study of blood T cell repertoires in COVID-19 (dated by TCRdb to about 2020). The library relied on the immunoSEQ multiplex PCR assay. TCRdb re-hosts the immuneACCESS table, in-frame sequences only. Its copies lack some clones; in the studies checked, an unresolved V gene accounts for under half of them, and the cause for the rest is not known. Within this sample are roughly 110,000 clones, with 70% to 90% of them counted one time only. Of the sample, 4.9% is held by the ten largest clones. The source material was peripheral blood. The receptors were sampled from a man between 35 and 55 years old with active or convalescent COVID-19.

The chain joins TRBV10-3 to TRBJ1-2, with D tentatively TRBD1 (6 bases). The V gene lost 11 bases and the J gene lost 1 base, with 17 bases spanning the gap. Per the germline V gene, CDR1 is ENHRY and CDR2 is SYGVKD. CDR3 length: 14 residues. CDR3: CACSGQGNNYGYTF. CDR3 nucleotides: TGTGCCTGCTCTGGGCAGGGGAATAACTATGGCTACACCTTC.

The rearrangement joins TRBV30 to TRBJ2-1; 7 bases line up with TRBD1. Germline lookup yields CDR1 GTSNPN and CDR2 SVGIG (reference sequence). This CDR3 comprises 15 residues. V lost 0 bases, J lost 4 bases, and 6 bases stayed unmatched. CDR3 sequence reads: CAWSVTGVVYNEQFF. The CDR3, as DNA: TGTGCCTGGAGTGTAACAGGGGTCGTTTACAATGAGCAGTTCTTC.

The chain has TRBV19 and TRBJ2-7; 8 bases agree with TRBD2. CDR1 LNHDA and CDR2 SQIVND come from the germline V gene (reference sequence). V shed 5 bases and J 6 bases; nucleotides not matched to a gene: 6. CDR3 length: 13 residues. The CDR3 reads CASSDGRATEQYF. The CDR3 DNA is TGTGCCAGTAGTGACGGGAGGGCGACCGAGCAGTACTTC.

V is TRBV2 and J is TRBJ1-3; 8 nucleotides line up with TRBD1. The V segment lost 6 bases and the J segment 2 bases; nucleotides outside the gene matches: 6. CDR1 is SNHLY and CDR2 is FYNNEI in the germline V gene. There are 15 residues in the CDR3. The CDR3 DNA sequence: TGTGCCAGCAGGATAGAACAGGGGGCTGGAAACACCATATATTTT. This translates into CASRIEQGAGNTIYF.

V usage is TRBV3-1 (or the pseudogene TRBV3-2) and J usage is TRBJ1-1; D is undetermined. Germline V gene data show CDR1 as LGHDT and CDR2 as YNNKEL (reference sequence). V gave up 4 bases and J gave up 8 bases, with 11 bases separating them. The CDR3 contains 12 residues. CDR3: CASSLTHLEAFF. For the CDR3, the DNA is TGTGCCAGCAGCCTCACCCACCTAGAAGCTTTCTTT.

The chain recombines TRBV21-1 with TRBJ1-5; no DNA check was done on the table's D call, TRBD1. TRBV21-1 counts as a pseudogene. The CDR3 totals 17 residues. The DNA for the CDR3 is TGTGCCAGCAGCAAATGGGAGACGCCAGGGGGCAATCAGCCCCAGCATTTT. This translates into CASSKWETPGGNQPQHF.